The TCR beta chain described here comes from a study of CD8 T cells in Susac syndrome. This CDR3 region has 15 residues. CDR1 is MNHNY and CDR2 is SVGAGI in the germline V gene (reference sequence). V gave up 3 bases and J gave up 10 bases; unmatched junction bases: 7. With random hexamers, about 0.5 to 1 ug RNA was reverse transcribed. A multiplex approach, immunoSEQ multiplex PCR, amplified TCR beta CDR3 across 54 Vbeta and 13 Jbeta. One entry per CDR3 protein, called by TCRdb with MiXCR from the immunoSEQ multiplex PCR reads. This sample has 70,000 or so distinct CDR3 sequences; around 96% occur once, and the top ten carry around 0.61%. This clonotype appeared once. In blood CD8+ and CD4+ T cells, TCR beta underwent sequencing.

This clonotype originated in a human donor with multiple sclerosis. The material sequenced was CD8+ T cells from PBMCs. The chain employs TRBV6-6 and TRBJ2-5; 14 nucleotides line up with TRBD2. CDR3: CASSYEGTSGRSQYF. The CDR3 coding sequence is TGTGCCAGCAGTTATGAGGGGACTAGCGGGAGAAGCCAGTACTTC.